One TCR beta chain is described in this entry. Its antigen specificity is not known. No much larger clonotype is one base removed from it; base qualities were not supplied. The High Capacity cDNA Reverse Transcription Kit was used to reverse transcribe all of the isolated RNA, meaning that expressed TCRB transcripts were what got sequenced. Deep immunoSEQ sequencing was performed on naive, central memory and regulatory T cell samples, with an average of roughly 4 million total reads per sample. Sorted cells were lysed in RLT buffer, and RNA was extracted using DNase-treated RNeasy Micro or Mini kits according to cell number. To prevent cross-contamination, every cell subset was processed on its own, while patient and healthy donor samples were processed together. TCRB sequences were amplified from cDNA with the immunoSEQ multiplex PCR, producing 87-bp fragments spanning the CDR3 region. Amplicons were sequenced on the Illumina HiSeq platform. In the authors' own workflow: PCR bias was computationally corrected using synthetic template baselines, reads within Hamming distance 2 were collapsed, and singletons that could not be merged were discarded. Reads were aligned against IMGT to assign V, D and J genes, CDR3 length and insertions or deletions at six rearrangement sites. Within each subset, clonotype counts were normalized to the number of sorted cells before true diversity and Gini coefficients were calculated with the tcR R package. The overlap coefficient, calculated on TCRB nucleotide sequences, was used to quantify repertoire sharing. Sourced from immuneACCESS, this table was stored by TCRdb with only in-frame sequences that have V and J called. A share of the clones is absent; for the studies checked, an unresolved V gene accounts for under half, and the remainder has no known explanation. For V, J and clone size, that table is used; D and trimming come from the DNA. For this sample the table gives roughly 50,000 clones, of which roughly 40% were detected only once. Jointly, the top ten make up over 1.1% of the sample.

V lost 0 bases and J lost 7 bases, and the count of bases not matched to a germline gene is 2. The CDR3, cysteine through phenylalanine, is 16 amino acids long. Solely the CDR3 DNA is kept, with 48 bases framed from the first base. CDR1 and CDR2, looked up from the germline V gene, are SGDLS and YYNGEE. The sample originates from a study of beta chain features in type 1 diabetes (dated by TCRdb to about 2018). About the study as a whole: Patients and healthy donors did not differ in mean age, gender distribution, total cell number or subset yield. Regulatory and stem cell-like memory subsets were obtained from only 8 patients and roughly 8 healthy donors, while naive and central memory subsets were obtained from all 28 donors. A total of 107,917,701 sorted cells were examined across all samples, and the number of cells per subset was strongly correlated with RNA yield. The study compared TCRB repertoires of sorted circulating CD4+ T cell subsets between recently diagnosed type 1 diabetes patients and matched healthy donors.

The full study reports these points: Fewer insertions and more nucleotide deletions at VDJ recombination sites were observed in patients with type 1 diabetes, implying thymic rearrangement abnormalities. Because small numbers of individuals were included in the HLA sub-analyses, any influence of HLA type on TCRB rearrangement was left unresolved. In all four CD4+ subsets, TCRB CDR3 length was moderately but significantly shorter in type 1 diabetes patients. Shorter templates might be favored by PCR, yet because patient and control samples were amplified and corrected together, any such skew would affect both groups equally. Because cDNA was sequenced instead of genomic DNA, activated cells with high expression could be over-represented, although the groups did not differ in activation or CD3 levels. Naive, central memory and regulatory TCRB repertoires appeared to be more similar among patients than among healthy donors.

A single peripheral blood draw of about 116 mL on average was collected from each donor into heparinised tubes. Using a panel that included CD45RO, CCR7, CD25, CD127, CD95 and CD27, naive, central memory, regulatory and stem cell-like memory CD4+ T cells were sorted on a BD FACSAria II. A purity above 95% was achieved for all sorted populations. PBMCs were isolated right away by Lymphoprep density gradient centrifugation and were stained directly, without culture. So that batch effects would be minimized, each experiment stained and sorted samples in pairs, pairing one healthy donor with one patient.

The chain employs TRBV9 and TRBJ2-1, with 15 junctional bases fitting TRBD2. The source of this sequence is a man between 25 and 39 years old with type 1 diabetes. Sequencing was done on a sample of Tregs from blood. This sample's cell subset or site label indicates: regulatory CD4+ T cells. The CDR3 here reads CASSVGGTSGRNEQFF. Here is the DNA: TGTGCCAGCAGCGTAGGAGGGACTAGCGGGAGGAATGAGCAGTTCTTC. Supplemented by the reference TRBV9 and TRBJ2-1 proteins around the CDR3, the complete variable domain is DSGVTQTPKHLITATGQRVTLRCSPRSGDLSVYWYQQSLDQGLQFLIQYYNGEERAKGNILERFSAQQFPDLHSELNLSSLELGDSALYFCASSVGGTSGRNEQFFGPGTRLTVL.